The clone carrying this T cell receptor beta chain was seen a single time. CDR3 length equals 14 residues. Trimming removed 7 bases at V and 2 bases at J, with 12 bases between. CDR1 and CDR2 (germline): MDHEN, SYDVKM. This sample is drawn from a study of blood T cell repertoires in COVID-19. In the original workflow: Amplification of reference gene primers provided the estimated nucleated cell counts. The table came from immunoSEQ multiplex PCR; TCRdb's copy has only in-frame clones and leaves some out. Clone size and the V and J calls come from that table; the DNA yielded D and trimming. This table holds some 140,000 clones, approximately 81% found once. Residents of 20 to 25 US areas, aged about 18 to 95 years, made up the participants.

This TCR was sampled from a man aged 35 to 55 with acute COVID-19. V and J are TRBV28 and TRBJ1-3; D uncertain. Sequencing was carried out using PBMCs or T cells enriched from blood (not recorded which). Here the CDR3 reads CASKEHYPGNTIYF. As DNA, the CDR3 is TGTGCCAGCAAAGAGCATTACCCTGGAAACACCATATATTTT. Supplemented by reference TRBV28 and TRBJ1-3, the full variable domain reads DVKVTQSSRYLVKRTGEKVFLECVQDMDHENMFWYRQDPGLGLRLIYFSYDVKMKEKGDIPEGYSVSREKKERFSLILESASTNQTSMYLCASKEHYPGNTIYFGEGSWLTVV.